The 6 T cell receptor beta chains below all came from one sample that was sequenced in a study of T cells in Graves' hyperthyroidism and ophthalmopathy. Amplification of TCR beta CDR3 regions was performed using RNA transcripts as template. During a first-round RT-PCR of the TCR CDR3, the HTBI primer set was used. TCRdb reanalysed the multiplex PCR reads using MiXCR and keeps one entry per CDR3 protein. The sample lists more than 300,000 distinct CDR3 sequences, 14% occurring once. Sequences were obtained from blood. Source of these receptors: a woman aged 25 to 39 with Graves' hyperthyroidism.

This clonotype was detected ten times or more. The chain recombines TRBV7-8 with TRBJ2-7, with D tentatively TRBD1 (6 bases). The germline gives CDR1 SGHVS, CDR2 FQNEAQ. The CDR3 runs 15 residues. Trimming stripped 0 bases from V and 0 bases from J, with 9 bases between. Here the CDR3 DNA reads TGTGCCAGCAGCTTAGCGGGGGCCTTCTCCTACGAGCAGTACTTC. It specifies CASSLAGAFSYEQYF.

This clonotype was counted between two and nine times. The chain has TRBV9 and TRBJ2-7; possibly TRBD2 for D (7 bases). The CDR3 spans 14 residues. The germline CDR1 and CDR2 sequences are SGDLS and YYNGEE. V shed 4 bases and J shed 6 bases, with 17 bases lying between them. CDR3 in DNA: TGTGCCAGCAGCCTCCGCCACAGGGAGGGCGAGCAGTACTTC. This gives the protein CASSLRHREGEQYF.

The CDR3 DNA sequence: TGTGCCAGCAGTGACTCCGGGACAGGGCCCTACGAGCAGTACTTC. Residues: CASSDSGTGPYEQYF. V is TRBV7-9 and J is TRBJ2-7; 9 bases align to TRBD1. The junction had 8 bases not matched to a gene; V was cut back by 6 bases and J by 2 bases. The CDR3 is 15 residues long. The V gene's germline CDR1 is SEHNR and CDR2 FQNEAQ (reference sequence).

The V gene is TRBV4-3, the J gene TRBJ2-5; maybe TRBD2 (6 bases). Per the germline V gene, CDR1 is LGHNA and CDR2 is YSLEER. The CDR3 totals 15 residues. Trimming shortened V by 3 bases and J by 1 base, and 12 bases separated the two germline ends. This CDR3 is CASSHGLHRQETQYF. CDR3 bases: TGCGCCAGCAGCCATGGACTACATCGCCAAGAGACCCAGTACTTC.

The chain is built from TRBV9 and TRBJ2-5; 10 bases map to TRBD2. CDR1 and CDR2 (germline): SGDLS, YYNGEE. The V segment lost 3 bases and the J segment 2 bases; nucleotides outside the gene matches: 4. The CDR3 extends over 15 amino acids. The CDR3 is CASSGSGRKQETQYF. The CDR3 DNA is TGTGCCAGCAGCGGTAGCGGGAGGAAACAAGAGACCCAGTACTTC.

This clonotype was found many times. This rearrangement joins TRBV2 to TRBJ2-1; a weak D match, TRBD1 (6 bases). Germline CDR1 and CDR2: SNHLY and FYNNEI. The CDR3 spans 15 residues. V lost 8 bases and J lost 10, with 24 bases in between. The CDR3 protein is CASFRGDGVPSEQFF. For the CDR3, the DNA is TGTGCCAGCTTCAGGGGCGATGGGGTCCCAAGCGAGCAGTTCTTC.